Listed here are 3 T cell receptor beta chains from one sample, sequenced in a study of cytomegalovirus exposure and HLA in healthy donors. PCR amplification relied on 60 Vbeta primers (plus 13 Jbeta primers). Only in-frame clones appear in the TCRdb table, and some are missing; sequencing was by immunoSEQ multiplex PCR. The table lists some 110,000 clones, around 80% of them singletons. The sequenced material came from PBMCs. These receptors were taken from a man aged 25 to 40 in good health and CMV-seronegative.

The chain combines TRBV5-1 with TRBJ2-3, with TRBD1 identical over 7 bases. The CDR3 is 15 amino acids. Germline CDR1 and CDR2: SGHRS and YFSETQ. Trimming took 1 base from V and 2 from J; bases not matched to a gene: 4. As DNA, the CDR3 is TGCGCCAGCAGCTTGATCGGACAGGACACAGATACGCAGTATTTT. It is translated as CASSLIGQDTDTQYF.

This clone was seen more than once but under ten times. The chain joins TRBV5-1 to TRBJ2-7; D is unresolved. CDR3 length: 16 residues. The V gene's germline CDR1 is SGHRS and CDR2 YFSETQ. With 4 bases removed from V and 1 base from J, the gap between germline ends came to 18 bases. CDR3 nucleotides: TGCGCCAGCAGCCGTCTCGGTTTGAAGCCGTCCTACGAGCAGTACTTC. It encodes CASSRLGLKPSYEQYF. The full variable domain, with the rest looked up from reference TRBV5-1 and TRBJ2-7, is KAGVTQTPRYLIKTRGQQVTLSCSPISGHRSVSWYQQTPGQGLQFLFEYFSETQRNKGNFPGRFSGRQFSNSRSEMNVSTLELGDSALYLCASSRLGLKPSYEQYFGPGTRLTVT.

CDR3 residues: CASSFSDIYNQPQHF. Here the CDR3 DNA reads TGTGCCAGCAGTTTTAGCGACATTTACAATCAGCCCCAGCATTTT. The chain employs TRBV28 and TRBJ1-5; D gene unclear. Trimming took off 3 bases at V and 3 bases at J, with 12 bases between the two ends. Germline-derived CDR1 and CDR2 are MDHEN and SYDVKM. The CDR3 length is 15 residues.